Listed below are T cell receptor beta chains from one sample, sequenced in a study of long-term antiretroviral therapy in people with HIV. Profiling relied on immunoSEQ multiplex PCR, and the TCRdb table lists in-frame clones only, not all of them. Among some 30,000 clones listed, approximately 85% were seen once. The sequencing here drew on unsorted PBMCs, taken roughly 3.3 years after starting antiretroviral therapy. These TCRs come from a man between 18 and 29 years old with HIV. Each CDR3 is given with its conserved first and last residue. The D gene is left open where the match is weak. Size values are once, few and many counts, or a class for expanded clones, and some rows have none.

D gene: NA; V gene: TRBV28; J gene: TRBJ1-2; clone size: NA; CDR3 DNA: TGTGCCAGCAGTCGCACACCTAACTATGGCTACACCTTC; CDR3 protein: CASSRTPNYGYTF
D gene: NA; V gene: TRBV6-4; J gene: TRBJ2-1; clone size: NA; CDR3 DNA: TGTGCCAGCAGTGACTCCGGGAGCTCCTACAATGAGCAGTTCTTC; CDR3 protein: CASSDSGSSYNEQFF
D gene: NA; V gene: TRBV27; J gene: TRBJ2-7; clone size: NA; CDR3 DNA: TGTGCCAGCAGTTTAGGGGGTACCCTCTACGAGCAGTACTTC; CDR3 protein: CASSLGGTLYEQYF
D gene: NA; V gene: TRBV15; J gene: TRBJ2-1; clone size: NA; CDR3 DNA: TGTGCCACCAGCTTTGTAGGCAATGAGCAGTTCTTC; CDR3 protein: CATSFVGNEQFF
D gene: NA; V gene: TRBV6-6; J gene: TRBJ2-7; clone size: once; CDR3 DNA: TGTGCCAGCAGTTACCAGAGGGACTTCTACGAGCAGTACTTC; CDR3 protein: CASSYQRDFYEQYF
D gene: NA; V gene: TRBV5-4; J gene: TRBJ2-2; clone size: once; CDR3 DNA: TGTGCCAGTCCCGAAAATACCGGGGAGCTGTTTTTT; CDR3 protein: CASPENTGELFF
D gene: TRBD1; V gene: TRBV19; J gene: TRBJ2-7; clone size: few; CDR3 DNA: TGTGCCAGTAGTATACGGAGAGGGGGCTCACACGAGCAGTACTTC; CDR3 protein: CASSIRRGGSHEQYF
D gene: NA; V gene: TRBV29-1; J gene: TRBJ1-2; clone size: NA; CDR3 DNA: TGCAGCGTTGAAGACAGGTCCGAAGGTTATGGCTACACCTTC; CDR3 protein: CSVEDRSEGYGYTF
D gene: TRBD1; V gene: TRBV27; J gene: TRBJ2-7; clone size: NA; CDR3 DNA: TGTGCCAGCAGTCAAACCGGGACAGGTGACTACGAGCAGTACTTC; CDR3 protein: CASSQTGTGDYEQYF
D gene: TRBD1; V gene: TRBV6-1; J gene: TRBJ1-1; clone size: few; CDR3 DNA: TGTGCCAGCCCGGGACAGGGGGGGTTTGGCACTGAAGCTTTCTTT; CDR3 protein: CASPGQGGFGTEAFF
D gene: TRBD2; V gene: TRBV6-1; J gene: TRBJ2-7; clone size: NA; CDR3 DNA: TGTGCAGGCGGACTAGCGGGAGGTCATTACGAGCAGTACTTC; CDR3 protein: CAGGLAGGHYEQYF
D gene: TRBD2; V gene: TRBV5-4; J gene: TRBJ2-3; clone size: NA; CDR3 DNA: TGTGCCAGCTATCCGGGCGGGAGCAAAACAGATACGCAGTATTTT; CDR3 protein: CASYPGGSKTDTQYF
D gene: NA; V gene: TRBV27; J gene: TRBJ1-1; clone size: NA; CDR3 DNA: TGTGCCAGCAGTTACGGAGGGGTGTCTGAAGCTTTCTTT; CDR3 protein: CASSYGGVSEAFF
D gene: TRBD1; V gene: TRBV11-3; J gene: TRBJ1-1; clone size: NA; CDR3 DNA: TGTGCCGGTGAGACAGGGAGGTTTTTCTCGGACACTGAAGCTTTCTTT; CDR3 protein: CAGETGRFFSDTEAFF
D gene: TRBD1; V gene: TRBV6-6; J gene: TRBJ1-5; clone size: NA; CDR3 DNA: TGTGCCAGCAGCCGCGACAGGGGGAGCAATCAGCCCCAGCATTTT; CDR3 protein: CASSRDRGSNQPQHF
D gene: NA; V gene: TRBV6-1; J gene: TRBJ2-7; clone size: NA; CDR3 DNA: TGTGCCAGCAGTGAAGAGAGACAGAGGCTCTACGAGCAGTACTTC; CDR3 protein: CASSEERQRLYEQYF
D gene: NA; V gene: TRBV6-5; J gene: TRBJ2-2; clone size: once; CDR3 DNA: TGTGCCAGCAGTTACGCGAGAGAGGGGACCGGGGAGCTGTTTTTT; CDR3 protein: CASSYAREGTGELFF
D gene: NA; V gene: TRBV27; J gene: TRBJ1-5; clone size: NA; CDR3 DNA: TGTGCCAGCAGTGGATCTGCAGGGGAGAGCAATCAGCCCCAGCATTTT; CDR3 protein: CASSGSAGESNQPQHF
D gene: TRBD2; V gene: TRBV14; J gene: TRBJ2-1; clone size: NA; CDR3 DNA: TGTGCCAGCAGCAAACCGGGACTAGCGGGTAATGAGCAGTTCTTC; CDR3 protein: CASSKPGLAGNEQFF
D gene: NA; V gene: TRBV23-1; J gene: TRBJ2-1; clone size: NA; CDR3 DNA: TGCGCCAGCAGCCCCACGGGGCCGAGCGGTGAGCAGTTCTTC; CDR3 protein: CASSPTGPSGEQFF
D gene: NA; V gene: TRBV4-1; J gene: TRBJ2-7; clone size: NA; CDR3 DNA: TGCGCCAGCAGCCAAGCTAACAACCCCGGGACGTTCTACGAGCAGTACTTC; CDR3 protein: CASSQANNPGTFYEQYF
D gene: TRBD1; V gene: TRBV7-6; J gene: TRBJ1-4; clone size: NA; CDR3 DNA: TGTGCCAGCAGCTTGCGTATGACCGGGACAGGGAGTGTAACTAATGAAAAACTGTTTTTT; CDR3 protein: CASSLRMTGTGSVTNEKLFF
D gene: NA; V gene: TRBV4-1; J gene: TRBJ1-5; clone size: NA; CDR3 DNA: TGCGCCAGCAGCCAGGATGACCGAAACAATCAGCCCCAGCATTTT; CDR3 protein: CASSQDDRNNQPQHF
D gene: NA; V gene: TRBV19; J gene: TRBJ1-5; clone size: NA; CDR3 DNA: TGTGCCAGTAGCCAAAGAGGAACAGATAGCAATCAGCCCCAGCATTTT; CDR3 protein: CASSQRGTDSNQPQHF
D gene: TRBD1; V gene: TRBV29-1; J gene: TRBJ2-3; clone size: NA; CDR3 DNA: TGCAGCGTAAAAACCGGGACAGGCACAGATACGCAGTATTTT; CDR3 protein: CSVKTGTGTDTQYF
D gene: TRBD1; V gene: TRBV7-3; J gene: TRBJ2-7; clone size: NA; CDR3 DNA: TGTGCCAGCAGCTTACAGGGGGCGAGCCTCTACGAGCAGTACTTC; CDR3 protein: CASSLQGASLYEQYF
D gene: NA; V gene: TRBV10-2; J gene: TRBJ2-1; clone size: NA; CDR3 DNA: TGCGCCAGCAGCGTGGCGGGGACCTACAATGAGCAGTTCTTC; CDR3 protein: CASSVAGTYNEQFF
D gene: NA; V gene: TRBV25-1; J gene: TRBJ2-7; clone size: NA; CDR3 DNA: TGTGCCAGCAGTACAGGGATGAGAGGATCCTACGAGCAGTACTTC; CDR3 protein: CASSTGMRGSYEQYF
D gene: NA; V gene: TRBV18; J gene: TRBJ1-1; clone size: NA; CDR3 DNA: TGTGCCAGCTCCCCCTTTCTAGGAGAGAGGAGAACTGAAGCTTTCTTT; CDR3 protein: CASSPFLGERRTEAFF
D gene: NA; V gene: TRBV27; J gene: TRBJ2-2; clone size: NA; CDR3 DNA: TGTGCCAGCAGTTTGGCAGGGGAAACCGGGGAGCTGTTTTTT; CDR3 protein: CASSLAGETGELFF
D gene: NA; V gene: TRBV6-6; J gene: TRBJ2-7; clone size: NA; CDR3 DNA: TGTGCCAGCAGTGAGACGGGGCGAAGCTACGAGCAGTACTTC; CDR3 protein: CASSETGRSYEQYF
D gene: TRBD1; V gene: TRBV7-2; J gene: TRBJ1-4; clone size: NA; CDR3 DNA: TGTGCCAGCAGCCCGGAGGGGACAGTTACTAATGAAAAACTGTTTTTT; CDR3 protein: CASSPEGTVTNEKLFF
D gene: NA; V gene: TRBV10-3; J gene: TRBJ1-3; clone size: medium-sized; CDR3 DNA: TGTGCCATCACCGACAGCGCCCCTGGAAACACCATATATTTT; CDR3 protein: CAITDSAPGNTIYF
D gene: NA; V gene: TRBV14; J gene: TRBJ1-2; clone size: NA; CDR3 DNA: TGTGCCAGCAGCCATGGGACTCCTGGGCACTATGGCTACACCTTC; CDR3 protein: CASSHGTPGHYGYTF
D gene: NA; V gene: TRBV2; J gene: TRBJ1-5; clone size: NA; CDR3 DNA: TGTGCCAGCCATACACGACAGCAGAGCAATCAGCCCCAGCATTTT; CDR3 protein: CASHTRQQSNQPQHF
D gene: TRBD1; V gene: TRBV12-5; J gene: TRBJ2-7; clone size: NA; CDR3 DNA: TGTGCTAGTGGCCTGGGACAGGGGGCGTGGGAGCAGTACTTC; CDR3 protein: CASGLGQGAWEQYF
D gene: TRBD2; V gene: TRBV29-1; J gene: TRBJ2-1; clone size: large; CDR3 DNA: TGCAGCGTTGAAGCGCCGGGACTAGATTTCAGGTATGAGCAGTTCTTC; CDR3 protein: CSVEAPGLDFRYEQFF
D gene: NA; V gene: TRBV18; J gene: TRBJ2-2; clone size: NA; CDR3 DNA: TGTGCCAGCTCACCACCGTCAGGGGCCGGGGAGCTGTTTTTT; CDR3 protein: CASSPPSGAGELFF
D gene: TRBD2; V gene: TRBV4-3; J gene: TRBJ2-7; clone size: NA; CDR3 DNA: TGCGCCAGCAGCCAAGGACTAGCGGGAGCATACGAGCAGTACTTC; CDR3 protein: CASSQGLAGAYEQYF
D gene: TRBD1; V gene: TRBV10-3; J gene: TRBJ1-1; clone size: once; CDR3 DNA: TGTGCCATCACGCGGGACAGGGGGCGTGAGGAACCTGAAGCTTTCTTT; CDR3 protein: CAITRDRGREEPEAFF
D gene: NA; V gene: TRBV14; J gene: TRBJ2-1; clone size: NA; CDR3 DNA: TGTGCCAGCAGCCTAGGGCAACGTAATGAGCAGTTCTTC; CDR3 protein: CASSLGQRNEQFF
D gene: NA; V gene: TRBV15; J gene: TRBJ2-5; clone size: NA; CDR3 DNA: TGTGCCACCAGCAGAGACAGGGCTGTCGAAGAGACCCAGTACTTC; CDR3 protein: CATSRDRAVEETQYF